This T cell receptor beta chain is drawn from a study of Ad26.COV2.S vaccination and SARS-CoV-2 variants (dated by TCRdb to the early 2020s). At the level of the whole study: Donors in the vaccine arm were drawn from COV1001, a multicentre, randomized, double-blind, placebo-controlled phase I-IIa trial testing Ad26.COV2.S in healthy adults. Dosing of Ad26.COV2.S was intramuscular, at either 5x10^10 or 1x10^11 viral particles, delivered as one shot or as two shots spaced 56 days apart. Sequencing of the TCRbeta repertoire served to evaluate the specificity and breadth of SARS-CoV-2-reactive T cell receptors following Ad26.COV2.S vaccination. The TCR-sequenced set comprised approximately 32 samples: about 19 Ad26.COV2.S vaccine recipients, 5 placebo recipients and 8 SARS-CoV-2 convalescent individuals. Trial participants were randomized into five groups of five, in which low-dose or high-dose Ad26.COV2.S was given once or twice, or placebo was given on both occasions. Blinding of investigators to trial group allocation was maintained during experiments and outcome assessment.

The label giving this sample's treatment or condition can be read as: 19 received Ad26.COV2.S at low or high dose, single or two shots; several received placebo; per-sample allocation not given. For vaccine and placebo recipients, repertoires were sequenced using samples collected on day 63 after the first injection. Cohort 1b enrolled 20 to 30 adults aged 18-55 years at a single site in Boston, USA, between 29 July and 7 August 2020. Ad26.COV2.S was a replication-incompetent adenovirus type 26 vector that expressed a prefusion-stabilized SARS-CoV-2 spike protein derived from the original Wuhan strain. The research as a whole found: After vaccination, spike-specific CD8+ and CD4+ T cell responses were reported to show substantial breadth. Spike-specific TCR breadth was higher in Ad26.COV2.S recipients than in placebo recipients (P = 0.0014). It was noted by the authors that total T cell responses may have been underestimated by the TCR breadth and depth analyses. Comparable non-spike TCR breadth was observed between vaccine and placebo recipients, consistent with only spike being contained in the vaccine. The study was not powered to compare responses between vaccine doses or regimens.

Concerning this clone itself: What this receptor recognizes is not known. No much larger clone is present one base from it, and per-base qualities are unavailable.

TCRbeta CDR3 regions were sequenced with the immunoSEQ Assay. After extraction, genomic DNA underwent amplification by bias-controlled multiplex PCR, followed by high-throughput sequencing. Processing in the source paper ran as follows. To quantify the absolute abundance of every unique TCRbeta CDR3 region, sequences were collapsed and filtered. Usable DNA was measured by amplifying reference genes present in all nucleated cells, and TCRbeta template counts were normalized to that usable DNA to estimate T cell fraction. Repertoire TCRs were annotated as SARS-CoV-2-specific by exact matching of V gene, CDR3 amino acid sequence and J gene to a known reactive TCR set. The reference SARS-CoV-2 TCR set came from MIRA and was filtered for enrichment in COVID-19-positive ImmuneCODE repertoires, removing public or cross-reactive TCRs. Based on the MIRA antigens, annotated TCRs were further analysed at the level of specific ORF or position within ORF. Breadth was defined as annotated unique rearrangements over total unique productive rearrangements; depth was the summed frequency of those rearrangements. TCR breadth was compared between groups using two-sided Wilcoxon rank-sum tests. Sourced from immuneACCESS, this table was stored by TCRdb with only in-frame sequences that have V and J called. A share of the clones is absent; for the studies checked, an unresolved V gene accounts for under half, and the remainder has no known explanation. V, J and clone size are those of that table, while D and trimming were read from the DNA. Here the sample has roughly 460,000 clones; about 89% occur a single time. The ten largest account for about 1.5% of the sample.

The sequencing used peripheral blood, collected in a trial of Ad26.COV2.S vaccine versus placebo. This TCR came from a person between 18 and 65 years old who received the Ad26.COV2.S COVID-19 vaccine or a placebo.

This receptor carries the CDR3 CASSQDTSGRTYEQYF. The DNA sequence is as follows: TGTGCCAGCAGCCAAGACACTAGCGGGAGGACCTACGAGCAGTACTTC. The rearrangement joined TRBV4-2 to TRBJ2-7, and 12 junctional nucleotides match TRBD2. Here V drops 0 bases and J drops 2 bases, and the junction holds 2 bases not matched to any gene. Per the germline V gene, LGHNA is the CDR1 and YNFKEQ is the CDR2. The CDR3 starts with the cysteine, ends with the phenylalanine, and has 16 residues. Just the 48-base CDR3 DNA is kept, in frame starting at base 1.